This T cell receptor (beta chain) emerged from a study of T cell changes during pregnancy in multiple sclerosis (dated by TCRdb to between 2018 and 2021). General notes on the study: In women with multiple sclerosis, the researchers looked at how the T cell repertoire shifted as pregnancy progressed.

The CDR3 covers 15 residues, taking in both the cysteine and the phenylalanine. The entry retains the CDR3 DNA only, 45 bases that are in frame from base 1. V drops 3 bases and J drops 3 bases, leaving 14 bases in between. Based on the germline V gene (reference sequence), the CDR1 and CDR2 sequences are MNHEY and SMNVEV. Turning to this clone: Its target antigen remains unknown. Base quality data are lacking; no much larger clone is found one base away.

The library came from the immunoSEQ multiplex PCR assay. Drawn from immuneACCESS, this table holds only the in-frame rearrangements with V and J called that TCRdb kept. Clones are partly lost; checked studies trace under half to an unresolved V gene and leave the rest unexplained. For this sample the table gives tens of thousands of clones, of which around nine tenths were detected only once. The ten largest clones represent 3.5% to 4.5% of the sample. The specimen was peripheral blood, collected after pregnancy. The sequence is built from TRBV27 and TRBJ1-1; TRBD1 is possibly the D segment (5 matching bases). This clonotype originated in a female donor in good health, enrolled as a control in a pregnancy study. The nucleotide sequence reads TGTGCCAGCAGTTTTCGGGGGGAATTGTACACTGAAGCTTTCTTT. The translation is CASSFRGELYTEAFF.